This T cell receptor (beta chain) was sequenced in a study of cytomegalovirus exposure and HLA in healthy donors. Study at large: Drawn from HLA-typed donors, approximately 86 million unique TCRs were held in an early data release. General study findings and limits: Across donors, presence/absence analyses took sequencing depth to be roughly uniform. Beyond CMV serostatus, there was no information to go on about immune exposure.

About this clone itself: Its antigen is currently unknown.

A multiplex PCR was run with 60 Vbeta primers and 13 Jbeta primers. The table came from immunoSEQ multiplex PCR; TCRdb's copy has only in-frame clones and leaves some out. The table records under 150,000 clones, about 69% of them present only once. With V trimmed by 6 bases and J by 4 bases, 4 bases remained unmatched. CDR1 is LNHDA and CDR2 is SQIVND in the germline V gene (reference sequence). This CDR3 contains 15 residues. The receptor comes from a man aged 25 to 45 in good health and CMV-seronegative. Sequenced sample: PBMCs. The rearrangement joins TRBV19 to TRBJ2-3; 13 bases align to TRBD2. Here the CDR3 DNA reads TGTGCCAGTAGAGGACTAGCGGGAGTTTCAGATACGCAGTATTTT. Amino acid sequence: CASRGLAGVSDTQYF.